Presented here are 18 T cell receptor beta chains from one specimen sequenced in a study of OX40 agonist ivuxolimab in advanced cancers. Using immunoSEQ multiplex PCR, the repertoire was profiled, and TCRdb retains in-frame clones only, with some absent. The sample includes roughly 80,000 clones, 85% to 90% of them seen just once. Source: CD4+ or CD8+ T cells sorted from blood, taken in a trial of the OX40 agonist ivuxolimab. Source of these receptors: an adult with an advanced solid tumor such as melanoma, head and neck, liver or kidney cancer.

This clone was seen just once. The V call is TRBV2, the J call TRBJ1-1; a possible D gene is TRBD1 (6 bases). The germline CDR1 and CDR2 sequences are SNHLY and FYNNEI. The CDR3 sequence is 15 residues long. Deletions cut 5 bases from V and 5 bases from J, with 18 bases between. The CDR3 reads CASSKEGGRGTEAFF. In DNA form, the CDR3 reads TGTGCCAGCAGTAAGGAAGGGGGGCGGGGGACTGAAGCTTTCTTT. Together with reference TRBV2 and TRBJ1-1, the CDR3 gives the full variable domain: EPEVTQTPSHQVTQMGQEVILRCVPISNHLYFYWYRQILGQKVEFLVSFYNNEISEKSEIFDDQFSVERPDGSNFTLKIRSTKLEDSAMYFCASSKEGGRGTEAFFGQGTRLTVV.

The CDR3 here is CASVRTTGSNSPLHF. CDR3 sequence (DNA): TGTGCCAGCGTGAGAACGACAGGATCTAATTCACCCCTCCACTTT. The chain is built from TRBV2 and TRBJ1-6, with TRBD1 as a possible D gene (6 bases). V lost 8 bases, J lost 6 bases, and 17 bases lay in between. The length of the CDR3 is 15 residues. The germline gives CDR1 SNHLY, CDR2 FYNNEI.

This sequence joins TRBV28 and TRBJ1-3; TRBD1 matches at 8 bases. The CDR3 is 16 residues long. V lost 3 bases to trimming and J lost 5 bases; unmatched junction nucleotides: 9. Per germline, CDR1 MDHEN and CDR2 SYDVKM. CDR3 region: CASSFLEGTGRNTIYF. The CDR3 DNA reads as TGTGCCAGCAGTTTTCTGGAAGGGACAGGTAGAAACACCATATATTTT.

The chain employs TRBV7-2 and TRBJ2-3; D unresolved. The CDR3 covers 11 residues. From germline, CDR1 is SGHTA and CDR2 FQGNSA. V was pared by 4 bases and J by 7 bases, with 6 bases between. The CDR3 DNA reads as TGTGCCAGCAGCTCTTTTAATACGCAGTATTTT. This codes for CASSSFNTQYF. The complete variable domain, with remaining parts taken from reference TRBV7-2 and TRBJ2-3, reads GAGVSQSPSNKVTEKGKDVELRCDPISGHTALYWYRQSLGQGLEFLIYFQGNSAPDKSGLPSDRFSAERTGGSVSTLTIQRTQQEDSAVYLCASSSFNTQYFGPGTRLTVL.

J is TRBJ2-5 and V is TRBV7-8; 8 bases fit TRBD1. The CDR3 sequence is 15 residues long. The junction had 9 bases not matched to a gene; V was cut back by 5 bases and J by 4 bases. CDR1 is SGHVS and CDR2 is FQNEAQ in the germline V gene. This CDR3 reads CASSLGGQGAETQYF. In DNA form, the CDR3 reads TGTGCCAGCAGCCTAGGAGGCCAGGGGGCAGAGACCCAGTACTTC. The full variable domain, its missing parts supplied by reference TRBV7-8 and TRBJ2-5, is GAGVSQSPRYKVAKRGQDVALRCDPISGHVSLFWYQQALGQGPEFLTYFQNEAQLDKSGLPSDRFFAERPEGSVSTLKIQRTQQEDSAVYLCASSLGGQGAETQYFGPGTRLLVL.

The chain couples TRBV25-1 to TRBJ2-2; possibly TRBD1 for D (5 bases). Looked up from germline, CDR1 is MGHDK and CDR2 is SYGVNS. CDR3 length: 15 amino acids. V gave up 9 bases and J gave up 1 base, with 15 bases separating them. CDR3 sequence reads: CASARQTGNTGELFF. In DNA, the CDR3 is TGTGCCAGTGCTCGGCAAACAGGGAACACCGGGGAGCTGTTTTTT.

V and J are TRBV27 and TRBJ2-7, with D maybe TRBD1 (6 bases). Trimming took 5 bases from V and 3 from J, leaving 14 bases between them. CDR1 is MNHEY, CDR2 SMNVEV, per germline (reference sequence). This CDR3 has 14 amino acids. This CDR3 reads CASSPADRFYEQYF. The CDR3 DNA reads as TGTGCCAGCAGTCCTGCCGACAGGTTCTACGAGCAGTACTTC.

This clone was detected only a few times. The CDR3: CASSWGGRTETQYF. CDR3 coding DNA: TGTGCCAGCAGTTGGGGGGGCCGCACCGAGACCCAGTACTTC. The V call is TRBV6-5, the J call TRBJ2-5; possibly TRBD2 for D (7 bases). The germline CDR1 and CDR2 sequences are MNHEY and SVGAGI. This CDR3 has 14 residues. Trimming removed 4 bases from V and 5 bases from J, with 14 bases in between.

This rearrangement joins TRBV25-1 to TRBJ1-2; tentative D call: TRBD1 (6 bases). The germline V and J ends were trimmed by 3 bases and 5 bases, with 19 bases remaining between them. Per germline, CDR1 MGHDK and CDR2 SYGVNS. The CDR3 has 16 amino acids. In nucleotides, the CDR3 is TGTGCCAGCAGTGACCAGGGGACATTCGGGGTATATGGCTACACCTTC. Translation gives CASSDQGTFGVYGYTF.

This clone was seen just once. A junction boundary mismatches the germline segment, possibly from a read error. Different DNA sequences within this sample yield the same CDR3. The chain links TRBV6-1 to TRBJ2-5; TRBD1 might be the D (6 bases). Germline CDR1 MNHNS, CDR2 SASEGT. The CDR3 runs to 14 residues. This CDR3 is CASIPTIGGETQYF. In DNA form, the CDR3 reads TGTGCCAGCATCCCAACCATAGGGGGAGAGACTCAGTACTTC.

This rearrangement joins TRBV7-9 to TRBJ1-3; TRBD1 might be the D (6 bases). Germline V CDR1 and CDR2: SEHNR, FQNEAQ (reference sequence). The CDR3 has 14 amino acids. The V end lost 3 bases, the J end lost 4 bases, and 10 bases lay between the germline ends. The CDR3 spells CASSFGQKGNTIYF. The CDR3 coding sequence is TGTGCCAGCAGCTTCGGACAGAAGGGAAACACCATATATTTT.

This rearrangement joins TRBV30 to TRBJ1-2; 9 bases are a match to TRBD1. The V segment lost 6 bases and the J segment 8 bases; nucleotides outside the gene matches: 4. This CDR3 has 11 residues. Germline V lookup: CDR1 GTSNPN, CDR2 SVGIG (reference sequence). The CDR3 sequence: CACSTGGGYTF. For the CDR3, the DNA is TGTGCCTGTTCGACAGGGGGAGGCTACACCTTC.

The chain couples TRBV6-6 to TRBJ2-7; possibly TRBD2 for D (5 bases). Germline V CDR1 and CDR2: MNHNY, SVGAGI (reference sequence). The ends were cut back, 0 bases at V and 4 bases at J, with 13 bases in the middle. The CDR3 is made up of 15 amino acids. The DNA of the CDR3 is TGTGCCAGCAGTTACTCGACGGGAATCACTTACGAGCAGTACTTC. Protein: CASSYSTGITYEQYF.

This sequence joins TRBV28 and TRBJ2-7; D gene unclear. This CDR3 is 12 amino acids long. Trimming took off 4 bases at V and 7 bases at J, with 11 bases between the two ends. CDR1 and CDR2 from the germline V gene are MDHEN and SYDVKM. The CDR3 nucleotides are TGTGCCAGCAGTTCCTCCCTTTGGGAGCAGTACTTC. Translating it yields CASSSSLWEQYF. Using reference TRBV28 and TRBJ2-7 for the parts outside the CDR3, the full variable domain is DVKVTQSSRYLVKRTGEKVFLECVQDMDHENMFWYRQDPGLGLRLIYFSYDVKMKEKGDIPEGYSVSREKKERFSLILESASTNQTSMYLCASSSSLWEQYFGPGTRLTVT.

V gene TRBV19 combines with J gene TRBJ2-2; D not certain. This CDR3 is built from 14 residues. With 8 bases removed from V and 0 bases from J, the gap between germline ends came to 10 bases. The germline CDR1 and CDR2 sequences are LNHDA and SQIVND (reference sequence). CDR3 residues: CASSEQPNTGELFF. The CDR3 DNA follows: TGTGCCAGTTCGGAACAGCCGAACACCGGGGAGCTGTTTTTT.

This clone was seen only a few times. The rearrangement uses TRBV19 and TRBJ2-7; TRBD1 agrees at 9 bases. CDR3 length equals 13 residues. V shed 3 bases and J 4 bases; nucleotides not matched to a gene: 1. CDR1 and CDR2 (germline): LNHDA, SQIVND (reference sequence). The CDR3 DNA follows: TGTGCCAGTAGTATCGGGACAGGGTACGAGCAGTACTTC. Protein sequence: CASSIGTGYEQYF.

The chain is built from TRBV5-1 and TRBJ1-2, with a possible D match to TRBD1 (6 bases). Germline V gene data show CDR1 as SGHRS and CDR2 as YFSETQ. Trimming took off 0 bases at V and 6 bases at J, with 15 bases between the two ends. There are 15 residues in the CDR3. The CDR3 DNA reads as TGCGCCAGCAGCTTGGACAGGGTATGGGGCAATGGCTACACCTTC. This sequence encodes CASSLDRVWGNGYTF.

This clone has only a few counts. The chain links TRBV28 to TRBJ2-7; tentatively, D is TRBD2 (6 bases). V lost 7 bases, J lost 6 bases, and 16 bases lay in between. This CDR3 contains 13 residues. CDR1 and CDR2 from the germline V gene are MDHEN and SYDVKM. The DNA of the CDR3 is TGTGCCAGCAAATCTCCCGGTAGCGGCGAGCAGTACTTC. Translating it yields CASKSPGSGEQYF.